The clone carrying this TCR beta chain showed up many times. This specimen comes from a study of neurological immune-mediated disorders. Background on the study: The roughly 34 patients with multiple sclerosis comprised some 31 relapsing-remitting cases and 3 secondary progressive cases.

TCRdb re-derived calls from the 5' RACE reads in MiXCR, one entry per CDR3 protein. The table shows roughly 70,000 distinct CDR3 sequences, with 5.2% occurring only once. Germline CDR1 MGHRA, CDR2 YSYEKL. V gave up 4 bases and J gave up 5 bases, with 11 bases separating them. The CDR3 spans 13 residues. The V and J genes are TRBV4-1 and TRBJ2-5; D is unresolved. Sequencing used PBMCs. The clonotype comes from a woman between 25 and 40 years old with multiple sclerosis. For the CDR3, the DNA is TGCGCCAGCAGCCTTAGCCCCAGGGAGACCCAGTACTTC. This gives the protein CASSLSPRETQYF.